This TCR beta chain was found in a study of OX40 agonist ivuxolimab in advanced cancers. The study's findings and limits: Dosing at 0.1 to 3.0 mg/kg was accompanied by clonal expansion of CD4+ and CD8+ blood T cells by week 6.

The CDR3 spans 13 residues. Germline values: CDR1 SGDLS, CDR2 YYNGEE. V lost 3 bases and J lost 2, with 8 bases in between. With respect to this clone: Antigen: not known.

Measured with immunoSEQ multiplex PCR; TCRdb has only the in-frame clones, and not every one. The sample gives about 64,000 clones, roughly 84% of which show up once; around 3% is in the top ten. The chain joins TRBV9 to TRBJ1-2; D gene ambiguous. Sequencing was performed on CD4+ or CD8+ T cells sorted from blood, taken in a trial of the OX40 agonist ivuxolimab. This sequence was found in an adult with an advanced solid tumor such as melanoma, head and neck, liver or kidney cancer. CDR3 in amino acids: CASSGGRNYGYTF. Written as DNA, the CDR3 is TGTGCCAGCAGCGGTGGACGGAACTATGGCTACACCTTC. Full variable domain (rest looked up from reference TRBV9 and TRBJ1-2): DSGVTQTPKHLITATGQRVTLRCSPRSGDLSVYWYQQSLDQGLQFLIQYYNGEERAKGNILERFSAQQFPDLHSELNLSSLELGDSALYFCASSGGRNYGYTFGSGTRLTVV.